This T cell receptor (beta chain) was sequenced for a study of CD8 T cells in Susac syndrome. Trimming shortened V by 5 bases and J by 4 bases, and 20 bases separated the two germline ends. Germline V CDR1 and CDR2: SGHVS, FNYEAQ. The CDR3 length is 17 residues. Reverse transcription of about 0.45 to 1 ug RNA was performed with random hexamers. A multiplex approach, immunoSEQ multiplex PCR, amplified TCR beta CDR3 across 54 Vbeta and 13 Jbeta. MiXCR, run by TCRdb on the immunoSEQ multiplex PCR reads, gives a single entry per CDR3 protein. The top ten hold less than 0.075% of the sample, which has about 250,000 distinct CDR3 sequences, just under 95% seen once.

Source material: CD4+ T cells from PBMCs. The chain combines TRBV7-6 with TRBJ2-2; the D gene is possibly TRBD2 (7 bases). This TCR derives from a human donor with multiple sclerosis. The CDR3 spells CASSLSTGGAFTGELFF. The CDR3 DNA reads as TGTGCCAGCAGCCTTTCGACGGGGGGCGCTTTCACCGGGGAGCTGTTTTTT. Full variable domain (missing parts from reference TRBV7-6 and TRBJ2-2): GAGVSQSPRYKVTKRGQDVALRCDPISGHVSLYWYRQALGQGPEFLTYFNYEAQQDKSGLPNDRFSAERPEGSISTLTIQRTEQRDSAMYRCASSLSTGGAFTGELFFGEGSRLTVL.